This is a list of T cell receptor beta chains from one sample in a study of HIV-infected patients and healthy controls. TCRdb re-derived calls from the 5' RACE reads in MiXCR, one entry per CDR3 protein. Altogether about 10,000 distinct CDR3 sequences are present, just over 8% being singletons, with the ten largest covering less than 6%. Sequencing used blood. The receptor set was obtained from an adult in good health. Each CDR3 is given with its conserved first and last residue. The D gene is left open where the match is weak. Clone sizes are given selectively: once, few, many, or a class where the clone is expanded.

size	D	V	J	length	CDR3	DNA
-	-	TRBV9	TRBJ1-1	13	CASSSLTQGEAFF	TGTGCCAGCAGCTCCCTAACACAGGGTGAAGCTTTCTTT
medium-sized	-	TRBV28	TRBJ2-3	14	CASSAPSSTDTQYF	TGTGCCAGCAGTGCCCCTTCCAGCACAGATACGCAGTATTTT
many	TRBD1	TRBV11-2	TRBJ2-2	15	CASSHRGANTGELFF	TGTGCCAGCAGCCACAGGGGGGCGAACACCGGGGAGCTGTTTTTT
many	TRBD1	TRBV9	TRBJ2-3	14	CASSASGTADTQYF	TGTGCCAGCAGCGCGTCCGGGACAGCCGATACGCAGTATTTT
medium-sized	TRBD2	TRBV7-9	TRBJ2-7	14	CASSFRASGYEQYF	TGTGCCAGCAGCTTTAGGGCTAGCGGCTACGAGCAGTACTTC
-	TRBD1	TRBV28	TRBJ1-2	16	CASSLETGVRDYGYTF	TGTGCCAGCAGTTTAGAAACAGGGGTAAGGGACTATGGCTACACCTTC
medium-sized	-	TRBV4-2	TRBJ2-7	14	CASSQGQGYYEQYF	TGTGCCAGCAGCCAAGGCCAGGGGTACTACGAGCAGTACTTC
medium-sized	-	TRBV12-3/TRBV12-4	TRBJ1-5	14	CASSLGRENQPQHF	TGTGCCAGCAGTTTGGGGAGGGAAAATCAGCCCCAGCATTTT
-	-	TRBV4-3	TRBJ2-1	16	CASSQDWSNQFGEQFF	TGCGCCAGCAGCCAAGATTGGAGCAACCAGTTCGGTGAGCAGTTCTTC
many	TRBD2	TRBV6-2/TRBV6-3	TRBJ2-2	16	CASSDESGSLAGELFF	TGTGCCAGCAGTGATGAAAGCGGGAGCTTGGCCGGGGAGCTGTTTTTT
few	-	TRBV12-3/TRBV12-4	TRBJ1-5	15	CASSITVSGIQPQHF	TGTGCCAGCAGTATTACTGTATCAGGGATACAGCCCCAGCATTTT
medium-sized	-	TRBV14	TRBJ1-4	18	CASSRGATAFSTNEKLFF	TGTGCCAGCAGCCGGGGCGCGACAGCCTTTTCAACTAATGAAAAACTGTTTTTT
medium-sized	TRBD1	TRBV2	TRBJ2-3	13	CASNRGRADTQYF	TGTGCCAGCAACAGGGGTAGGGCAGATACGCAGTATTTT
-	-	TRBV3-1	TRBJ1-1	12	CASSPPSDIAFF	TGTGCCAGCAGCCCCCCCTCCGATATCGCTTTCTTT
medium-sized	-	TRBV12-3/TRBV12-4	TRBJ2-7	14	CASAPGAPRYEQYF	TGTGCCAGCGCCCCGGGGGCCCCCCGATACGAGCAGTACTTC
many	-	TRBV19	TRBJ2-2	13	CASSMARTGELFF	TGTGCCAGTAGTATGGCCCGAACCGGGGAGCTGTTTTTT
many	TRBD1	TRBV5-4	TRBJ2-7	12	CASSSGTGNPYF	TGTGCCAGCAGCTCCGGGACAGGGAATCCGTACTTC
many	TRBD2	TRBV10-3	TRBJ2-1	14	CAISSGTSGGWGFF	TGTGCCATTTCCTCCGGGACTAGCGGCGGTTGGGGGTTCTTC
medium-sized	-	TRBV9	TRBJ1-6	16	CASSFSPTGDGSPLHF	TGTGCCAGCAGCTTTTCTCCGACAGGAGACGGATCACCCCTCCACTTT
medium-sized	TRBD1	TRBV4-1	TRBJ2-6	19	CASSQIWGQGGAGANVLTF	TGCGCCAGCAGCCAGATATGGGGCCAAGGGGGCGCTGGGGCCAACGTCCTGACTTTC
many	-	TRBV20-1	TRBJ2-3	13	CSARLHSTDTQYF	TGCAGTGCTAGATTACATAGCACAGATACGCAGTATTTT
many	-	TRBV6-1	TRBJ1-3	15	CAGGYGYLSGNTIYF	TGTGCCGGGGGATACGGGTACCTCTCTGGAAACACCATATATTTT
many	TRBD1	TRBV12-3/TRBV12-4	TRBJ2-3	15	CASSLGQGAADTQYF	TGTGCCAGCAGTCTGGGACAGGGGGCCGCAGATACGCAGTATTTT
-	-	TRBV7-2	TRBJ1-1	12	CASSLSGSEAFF	TGTGCCAGCAGCTTATCCGGCAGTGAAGCTTTCTTT
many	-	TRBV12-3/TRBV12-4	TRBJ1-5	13	CASSSGRHQPQHF	TGTGCCAGCAGCTCAGGGAGGCATCAGCCCCAGCATTTT
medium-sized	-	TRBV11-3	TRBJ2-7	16	CASSLRAGTPPYEQYF	TGTGCCAGCAGCCTTAGAGCCGGGACTCCCCCCTACGAGCAGTACTTC